This TCR beta chain was sequenced for a study of yellow fever vaccine responses in identical twins. TCRdb ran MiXCR on the RT-PCR reads and lists one entry per CDR3 protein. The sample consists of about 13,000 distinct CDR3 sequences, roughly 86% of them appearing once. The V gene's germline CDR1 is SGHNT and CDR2 YYREEE (reference sequence). The CDR3 loop spans 15 amino acids. V lost 3 bases to trimming and J lost 0 bases, with 13 bases between them. Whole-study results and caveats: Among the twins, the vaccine T cell response reportedly seemed partly convergent and partly personalized.

As regards this clonotype: As yet, its antigen is unknown.

V gene TRBV5-4 combines with J gene TRBJ2-7; the D gene is possibly TRBD2 (5 bases). Material: T cells from blood (PBMCs), unsorted or a sorted subset (not recorded which), obtained before or after yellow fever vaccination (not recorded which). The receptor was derived from a woman aged 18 to 35 who received the yellow fever vaccine. The CDR3: CASSWRAGSSYEQYF. The CDR3 nucleotides are TGTGCCAGCAGCTGGCGTGCGGGTAGCTCCTACGAGCAGTACTTC.